The entry below describes one TCR beta chain. What it binds is not known. This record comes from a study of cytomegalovirus exposure and HLA in healthy donors. General study findings and limits: The investigators catalogued 150 to 200 TCR beta chains as cytomegalovirus-associated. It was likely that a cluster of highly shared sequence variants was a sequencing artifact. Other equally common chains were less clonally expanded than HLA-associated TCR beta chains, a later analysis showed.

The trim removed 6 bases at V and 4 bases at J, leaving 6 bases unmatched. The CDR3 runs to 14 residues. Germline V gene data show CDR1 as KGHSH and CDR2 as LQKENI. In the PCR, 60 Vbeta and 13 Jbeta primers were used. Using immunoSEQ multiplex PCR, the repertoire was profiled, and TCRdb retains in-frame clones only, with some absent. The sample lists some 98,000 clones, about 81% occurring once. The rearrangement links TRBV18 to TRBJ2-1; 7 bases map to TRBD2. Sequences were obtained from PBMCs. This receptor was identified in a man aged 40-49 years in good health and CMV-seronegative. The CDR3 region is CASSGTSAYNEQFF. The CDR3 DNA is TGTGCCAGCTCGGGAACTAGCGCGTACAATGAGCAGTTCTTC.